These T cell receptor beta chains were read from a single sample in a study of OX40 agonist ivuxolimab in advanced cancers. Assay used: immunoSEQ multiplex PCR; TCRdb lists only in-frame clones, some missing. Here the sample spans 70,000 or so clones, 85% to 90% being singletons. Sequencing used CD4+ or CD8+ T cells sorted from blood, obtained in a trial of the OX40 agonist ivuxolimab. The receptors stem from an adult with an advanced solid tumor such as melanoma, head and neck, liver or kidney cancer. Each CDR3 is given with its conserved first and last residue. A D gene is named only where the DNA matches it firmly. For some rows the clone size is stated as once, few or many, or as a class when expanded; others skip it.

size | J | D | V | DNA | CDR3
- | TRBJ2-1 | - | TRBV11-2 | TGTGCCAGCAGCGAGTCCTACAATGAGCAGTTCTTC | CASSESYNEQFF
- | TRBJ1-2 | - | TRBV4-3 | TGCGCCAGCAGCCAAGGCAGGGAAGGCTATGGCTACACCTTC | CASSQGREGYGYTF
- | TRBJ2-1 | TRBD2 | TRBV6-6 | TGTGCCAGCAGTGGACTAGCGGGAGTTATTTATGAGCAGTTCTTC | CASSGLAGVIYEQFF
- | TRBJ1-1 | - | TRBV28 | TGTGCCAGCAGTTCCCTTAGGCCTGAAGCTTTCTTT | CASSSLRPEAFF
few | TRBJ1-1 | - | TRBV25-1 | TGTGCCAGCAGTGGAAGGCGACAGGTCGGAAACACTGAAGCTTTCTTT | CASSGRRQVGNTEAFF
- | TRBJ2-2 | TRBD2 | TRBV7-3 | TGTGCCAGCAGCCAGGAACTAGCGGGGGGAATGAAAAACACCGGGGAGCTGTTTTTT | CASSQELAGGMKNTGELFF
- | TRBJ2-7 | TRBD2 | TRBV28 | TGTGCCAGCAGCTTGGGGCGACTAGCGGGAGTCGTAGTCTACGAGCAGTACTTC | CASSLGRLAGVVVYEQYF
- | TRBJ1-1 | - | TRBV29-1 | TGCAGCGTTAGGACGGGCCTGGGGGCTTTCTTT | CSVRTGLGAFF
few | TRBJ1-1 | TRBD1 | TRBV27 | TGTGCCAGCAGTCAGGGGGGCACTGAAGCTTTCTTT | CASSQGGTEAFF
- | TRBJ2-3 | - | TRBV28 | TGTGCCAGCAGTTTCGGTTCGCCTATGACAGATACGCAGTATTTT | CASSFGSPMTDTQYF
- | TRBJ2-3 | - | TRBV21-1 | TGTGCCAGCAGCAAAGTAGGGACAGATACGCAGTATTTT | CASSKVGTDTQYF
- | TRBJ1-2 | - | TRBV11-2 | TGTGCCAGCAGCTTAGAAACGGGACTTCATGGCTACACCTTC | CASSLETGLHGYTF
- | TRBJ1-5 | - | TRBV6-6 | TGTGCCAGCAGTTACTCTCTAAGCAATCAGCCCCAGCATTTT | CASSYSLSNQPQHF
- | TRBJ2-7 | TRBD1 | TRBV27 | TGTGCCAGCGCTCTGCACGGGACAGGGAACGAGCAGTACTTC | CASALHGTGNEQYF
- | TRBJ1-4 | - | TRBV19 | TGTGCCAGTAGTCCGACAGGCGGCAGGGATGAAAAACTGTTTTTT | CASSPTGGRDEKLFF
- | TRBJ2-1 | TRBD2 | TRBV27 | TGTGCCAGCAGCCCAAGCGGGAGGCATTCCTACAATGAGCAGTTCTTC | CASSPSGRHSYNEQFF
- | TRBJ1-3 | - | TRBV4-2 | TGTGCCAGCAGCCAAGAAGACTTCTCTGGAAACACCATATATTTT | CASSQEDFSGNTIYF
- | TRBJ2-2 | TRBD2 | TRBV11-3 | TGTGCCAGCAGCTTAGATAGCCGACTAGCGGACGACACCGGGGAGCTGTTTTTT | CASSLDSRLADDTGELFF
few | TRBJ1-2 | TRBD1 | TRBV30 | TGTGCCTGGACAGGGGGGTACTATGGCTACACCTTC | CAWTGGYYGYTF
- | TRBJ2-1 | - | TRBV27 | TGTGCCAGCAGTTTATGGTCTGTAACGGGCCCCTACAATGAGCAGTTCTTC | CASSLWSVTGPYNEQFF
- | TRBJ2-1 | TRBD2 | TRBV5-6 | TGTGCCAGCAGCTCCGGACTAGCGGGAGGCTCCCGACAGTTCTTC | CASSSGLAGGSRQFF
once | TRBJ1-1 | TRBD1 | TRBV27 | TGTGCCAGCAGTTCGGCAGGGGGCGTCTTTGAAGCTTTCTTT | CASSSAGGVFEAFF
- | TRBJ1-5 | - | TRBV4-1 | TGCGCCAGCAGCCAAGCGGTAGGGGTTAATCAGCCCCAGCATTTT | CASSQAVGVNQPQHF
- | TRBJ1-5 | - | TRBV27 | TGTGCCAGCAGTTTACAGAGCAATCAGCCCCAGCATTTT | CASSLQSNQPQHF
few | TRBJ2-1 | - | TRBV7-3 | TGTGCCAGCAGCTTAAGTCATCAGGGCTTCTCAAATGAGCAGTTCTTC | CASSLSHQGFSNEQFF
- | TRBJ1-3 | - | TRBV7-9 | TGTGCCAGCAGCTTAGTTAGCTCTGGAAACACCATATATTTT | CASSLVSSGNTIYF
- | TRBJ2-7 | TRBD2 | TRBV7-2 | TGTGCCAGCAGCTTAGCGGGACTAGCGGGAGGGAACGAGCAGTACTTC | CASSLAGLAGGNEQYF
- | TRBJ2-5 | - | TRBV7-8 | TGTGCCAGCATCATGGATGGGGTGACCCGGGAGACCCAGTACTTC | CASIMDGVTRETQYF
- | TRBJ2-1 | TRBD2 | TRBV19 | TGTGCCAGTACGGCGGGAGCAGGCAATGAGCAGTTCTTC | CASTAGAGNEQFF
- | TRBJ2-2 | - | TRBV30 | TGTGCCTGGAGCCAAGCGAACACCGGGGAGCTGTTTTTT | CAWSQANTGELFF
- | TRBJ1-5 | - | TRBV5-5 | TGTGCCAGCAGCTTGTTGACAGGCAGCAATCAGCCCCAGCATTTT | CASSLLTGSNQPQHF
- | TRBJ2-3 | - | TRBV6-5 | TGTGCCAGCAGTTACTCTAGGGGGGTAGATACGCAGTATTTT | CASSYSRGVDTQYF
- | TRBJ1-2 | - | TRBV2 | TGTGCCAGCAGTGGGGCGGGTGGAGCTAACTATGGCTACACCTTC | CASSGAGGANYGYTF
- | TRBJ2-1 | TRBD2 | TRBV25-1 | TGTGCCCATAGCGGGGGGGCCAACTCCTACAATGAGCAGTTCTTC | CAHSGGANSYNEQFF
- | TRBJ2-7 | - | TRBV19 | TGTGCCAGTAGTACCCAGGCCGACTACGAGCAGTACTTC | CASSTQADYEQYF
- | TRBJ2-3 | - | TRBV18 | TGTGCCAGCTCAACCCGTGGTAGCACAGATACGCAGTATTTT | CASSTRGSTDTQYF
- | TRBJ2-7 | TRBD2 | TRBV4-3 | TGCGCCAGCAGCCAAGAAGTCGGGGGGGCGTCCTACGAGCAGTACTTC | CASSQEVGGASYEQYF
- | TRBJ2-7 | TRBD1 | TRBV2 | TGTGCCAGCCTAAACCCAGGGGGCTCCTACGAGCAGTACTTC | CASLNPGGSYEQYF
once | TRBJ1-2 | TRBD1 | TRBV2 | TGTGCCAGCAGTCCCTCCCGGGACAGGGTGGGCTCTGGCTACACCTTC | CASSPSRDRVGSGYTF
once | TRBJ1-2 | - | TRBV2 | TGTGCCAGCAGGGCTTGGGGGGCGGACTATGGCTACACCTTC | CASRAWGADYGYTF
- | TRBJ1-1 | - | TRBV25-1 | TGTGCCAGCAGTGAATTCAACTGGGGGGAGACGAACACTGAAGCTTTCTTT | CASSEFNWGETNTEAFF
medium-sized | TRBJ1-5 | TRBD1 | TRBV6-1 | TGTGCCAGCAGCGCCGGGACAGAGAATCAGCCCCAGCATTTT | CASSAGTENQPQHF
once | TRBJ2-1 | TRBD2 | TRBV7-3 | TGTGCCAGCAGCGGAGGGGCTAGCGGGAGCTCGGGTAATGAGCAGTTCTTC | CASSGGASGSSGNEQFF
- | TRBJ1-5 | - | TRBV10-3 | TGTGCCATCAGTGAAGAGGATCAGCCCCAGCATTTT | CAISEEDQPQHF
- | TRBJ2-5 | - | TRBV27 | TGTGCCAGCAGTTCCCTCCTCGCTAGCGAGGGGACTGAGACCCAGTACTTC | CASSSLLASEGTETQYF
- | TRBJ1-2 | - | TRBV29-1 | TGCAGCGTTAGGGAGGTGATCGGTGGCTACACCTTC | CSVREVIGGYTF
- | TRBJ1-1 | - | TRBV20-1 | TGCAGTGCTTCCTGGGGGACTATAGCTTTCTTT | CSASWGTIAFF
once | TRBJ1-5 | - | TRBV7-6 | TGTGCCAGCAGCACATCAGGGACTTTTGGACAGCCCCAGCATTTT | CASSTSGTFGQPQHF
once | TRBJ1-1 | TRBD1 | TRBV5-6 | TGTGCCAGCAGCTTAGGGCACAGGGGGAACACTGAAGCTTTCTTT | CASSLGHRGNTEAFF
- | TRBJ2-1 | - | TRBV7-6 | TGTGCCAGCAGCTACCCAGAAGGGGGGTCTGACAATGAGCAGTTCTTC | CASSYPEGGSDNEQFF
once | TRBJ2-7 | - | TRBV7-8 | TGTGCCAGCAGCTCAAAGAGGGTAAGAACCCTCCACGAGCAGTACTTC | CASSSKRVRTLHEQYF
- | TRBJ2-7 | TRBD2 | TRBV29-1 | TGCAGCGTTGTGCCCCTCGGGGGGTTTTCCTACGAGCAGTACTTC | CSVVPLGGFSYEQYF
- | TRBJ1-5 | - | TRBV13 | TGTGCCAGCAGCTTAGATTTCGGACCCCAGCATTTT | CASSLDFGPQHF
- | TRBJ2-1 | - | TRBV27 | TGTGCCAGCAGCCACTTCAATGAGCAGTTCTTC | CASSHFNEQFF
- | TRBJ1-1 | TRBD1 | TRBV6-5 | TGTGCCAGCAGTTACTCATGGACAGGGAACACTGAAGCTTTCTTT | CASSYSWTGNTEAFF
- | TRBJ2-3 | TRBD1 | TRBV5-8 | TGTGCCAGCAGCTTGTTGGACAGGGGAACAGATACGCAGTATTTT | CASSLLDRGTDTQYF
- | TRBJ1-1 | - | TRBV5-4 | TGTGCCAGCAGCAATACAGGAAGGGGGTTCTTGAACACTGAAGCTTTCTTT | CASSNTGRGFLNTEAFF
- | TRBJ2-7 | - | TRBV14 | TGTGCCAGCAGCCAGCAAAGCTACGAGCAGTACTTC | CASSQQSYEQYF
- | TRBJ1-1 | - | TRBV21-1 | TGTGCCAGCAGCGAGGACAGGGACTGCACTGAAGCTTTCTTT | CASSEDRDCTEAFF
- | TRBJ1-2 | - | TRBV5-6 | TGTGCCAGCAGCTTGGTATCCAGGGTCGGCTATGGCTACACCTTC | CASSLVSRVGYGYTF